This T cell receptor beta chain derives from a study of glioma-infiltrating T cells. General study findings and limits: Very few CDR3 sequences were shared between tissue and blood.

TCR alpha and beta CDR3 regions were amplified from RNA using iRepertoire nested multiplex PCR. TCRdb processed the multiplex PCR reads anew with MiXCR; each CDR3 protein has one entry. The data contain more than 110,000 distinct CDR3 sequences, roughly two fifths of them singletons. As for this clonotype: Its target is unknown.

V was cut by 8 bases and J by 4 bases, with 15 bases left in between. Germline loops: CDR1 LGHNA, CDR2 YSLEER. CDR3 length: 13 amino acids. The source of this sequence is a human donor with low-grade glioma or glioblastoma, undergoing nonglioma brain surgery, or in good health (not recorded which). Input material: glioma tissue, nonneoplastic brain tissue, or PBMCs (not recorded which). This chain connects TRBV4-3 to TRBJ2-7; D is unresolved. The CDR3, as DNA: TGCGCCAGCTCCCTGCGGCCGGGTTACGAGCAGTACTTC. Amino acid sequence: CASSLRPGYEQYF.